A selection of T cell receptor beta chains follows, all from one sample in a study of T-cell reconstitution after alpha-beta-depleted transplantation in children. MiXCR, applied by TCRdb to the PCR reads, yields one record per CDR3 protein. The data hold about 260,000 distinct CDR3 sequences, with 6.5% to 9% observed a single time. Sequenced here: PBMCs, mostly from graft donor cells, sampled 180 days after TCRalphabeta/CD19-depleted stem cell transplant. These receptors were obtained from a male patient younger than 18 who had a stem cell transplant for acute lymphoblastic leukemia, so the T cells may come from the graft donor. Both conserved end residues are part of each CDR3. D genes are given only for firm matches. Some rows mark clone size as missing; the rest say once, few, many or name a class of expanded clone.

j_call	d_call	v_call	clone_size	cdr3_aa	cdr3_nt
TRBJ2-5	TRBD2	TRBV3-1	many	CASSQAGGKETQYF	TGTGCCAGCAGCCAAGCGGGAGGGAAAGAGACCCAGTACTTC
TRBJ1-1	.	TRBV18	few	CASSPPARVDTEAFF	TGTGCCAGCTCACCACCGGCAAGGGTAGACACTGAAGCTTTCTTT
TRBJ1-5	.	TRBV5-5	many	CASSWGRGSQPQHF	TGTGCCAGCAGCTGGGGAAGGGGTAGTCAGCCCCAGCATTTT
TRBJ1-3	.	TRBV20-1	many	CSARVGRSSGNTIYF	TGCAGTGCTAGAGTGGGACGGAGCTCTGGAAACACCATATATTTT
TRBJ2-3	TRBD2	TRBV6-2/TRBV6-3	many	CASRGGLAGSTDTQYF	TGTGCCAGCAGGGGGGGACTAGCGGGGTCCACAGATACGCAGTATTTT
TRBJ2-6	TRBD1	TRBV7-3	many	CASSSPGQLSGANVLTF	TGTGCCAGCAGTTCCCCGGGACAGCTCTCTGGGGCCAACGTCCTGACTTTC
TRBJ1-2	TRBD1	TRBV12-3/TRBV12-4	many	CASRGTVYGYTF	TGTGCCAGCAGGGGGACAGTCTATGGCTACACCTTC
TRBJ1-4	TRBD1	TRBV5-5	.	CASSLLRDRGPSEKLFF	TGTGCCAGCAGCTTACTCCGGGACAGGGGGCCGTCTGAAAAACTGTTTTTT
TRBJ1-4	TRBD1	TRBV9	many	CASSPTGAREKLFF	TGTGCCAGCAGCCCGACAGGGGCGAGGGAAAAACTGTTTTTT
TRBJ2-4	.	TRBV12-3/TRBV12-4	many	CASSPGTLLKNIQYF	TGTGCCAGCAGCCCCGGGACCCTTCTAAAAAACATTCAGTACTTC
TRBJ1-2	TRBD1	TRBV29-1	many	CSVEFAGGSGYTF	TGCAGCGTTGAGTTCGCAGGGGGTAGTGGCTACACCTTC
TRBJ2-2	.	TRBV11-2	many	CASSSRGAGTGELFF	TGTGCCAGCAGCTCCCGGGGGGCCGGGACCGGGGAGCTGTTTTTT
TRBJ2-1	.	TRBV28	many	CAAGGGHIRQFF	TGTGCCGCTGGGGGCGGGCACATTCGGCAGTTCTTC
TRBJ2-7	TRBD1	TRBV4-1	many	CASSQDEQGWYEQYF	TGCGCCAGCAGCCAAGATGAACAGGGGTGGTACGAGCAGTACTTC
TRBJ2-5	TRBD2	TRBV12-3/TRBV12-4	many	CASSLVLAGGRETQYF	TGTGCCAGCAGTTTAGTACTAGCGGGGGGCCGGGAGACCCAGTACTTC
TRBJ2-1	.	TRBV5-1	many	CASSSWTLSSYNEQFF	TGCGCCAGCAGCTCCTGGACTCTCAGCTCCTACAATGAGCAGTTCTTC
TRBJ2-1	TRBD2	TRBV19	few	CASSVRASGSSQGQFF	TGTGCCAGTAGTGTACGGGCTAGCGGCAGTTCCCAGGGGCAGTTCTTC
TRBJ2-7	.	TRBV12-3/TRBV12-4	many	CASTTFPSYEQYF	TGTGCCAGCACTACCTTCCCCTCCTACGAGCAGTACTTC
TRBJ1-5	TRBD1	TRBV9	many	CASSPGTGKRADQPQHF	TGTGCCAGCAGCCCCGGGACAGGGAAGCGAGCGGATCAGCCCCAGCATTTT
TRBJ2-3	TRBD2	TRBV7-8	many	CASSLAASGSWTDTQYF	TGTGCCAGCAGCTTAGCGGCTAGCGGGAGTTGGACAGATACGCAGTATTTT
TRBJ2-1	TRBD1	TRBV2	many	CASRGGTYNEQFF	TGTGCCAGCAGAGGGGGCACCTACAATGAGCAGTTCTTC
TRBJ2-3	.	TRBV12-3/TRBV12-4	many	CASSPYHRDPEADTQYF	TGTGCCAGCAGTCCCTATCACCGGGATCCAGAGGCAGATACGCAGTATTTT
TRBJ1-5	.	TRBV2	many	CASSGPGGGNQPQHF	TGTGCCAGCAGTGGCCCCGGGGGCGGCAATCAGCCCCAGCATTTT
TRBJ1-5	.	TRBV6-5	many	CASTPSPHSNQPQHF	TGTGCCAGCACCCCGAGCCCCCATAGCAATCAGCCCCAGCATTTT
TRBJ2-2	.	TRBV7-9	many	CASTSGPSTGELFF	TGTGCCAGCACTTCGGGACCCTCGACCGGGGAGCTGTTTTTT
TRBJ2-7	TRBD1	TRBV12-3/TRBV12-4	many	CASSPTRGWAINEQYF	TGTGCCAGCAGTCCAACCAGGGGGTGGGCTATTAACGAGCAGTACTTC
TRBJ1-1	.	TRBV18	many	CASSASWNPNTEAFF	TGTGCCAGCTCAGCCTCTTGGAACCCGAACACTGAAGCTTTCTTT
TRBJ2-7	TRBD1	TRBV19	few	CAAASTGGPSYEQYF	TGTGCCGCCGCCTCGACAGGGGGCCCCTCCTACGAGCAGTACTTC
TRBJ1-2	TRBD1	TRBV10-3	many	CAISQDRDYGYTF	TGTGCCATCAGCCAGGACAGGGACTATGGCTACACCTTC
TRBJ1-1	.	TRBV11-2	many	CASSLLNSGTEAFF	TGTGCCAGCAGCTTATTAAATTCGGGAACTGAAGCTTTCTTT
TRBJ2-7	TRBD1	TRBV2	many	CASSENGTGPYEQYF	TGTGCCAGCAGTGAAAACGGGACAGGGCCCTACGAGCAGTACTTC
TRBJ2-5	.	TRBV5-5	many	CASSRDDLQETQYF	TGTGCCAGCAGCCGCGATGACCTTCAAGAGACCCAGTACTTC
TRBJ1-1	.	TRBV6-5	.	CASSYLGESTEAFF	TGTGCCAGCAGTTACTTAGGGGAGAGCACTGAAGCTTTCTTT
TRBJ2-3	TRBD2	TRBV7-3	many	CASSWTSGGRDTQYF	TGTGCCAGCAGCTGGACTAGCGGGGGGAGAGATACGCAGTATTTT
TRBJ2-1	TRBD1	TRBV10-3	many	CAISESRTGKSEQFF	TGTGCCATCAGTGAGTCCAGGACAGGGAAGAGTGAGCAGTTCTTC
TRBJ2-5	.	TRBV7-9	many	CASSFIGQETQYF	TGTGCCAGCAGCTTTATCGGCCAAGAGACCCAGTACTTC
TRBJ2-4	.	TRBV20-1	many	CSARRGTKNIQYF	TGCAGTGCTAGGAGGGGAACCAAAAACATTCAGTACTTC
TRBJ2-7	.	TRBV20-1	many	CSAPAGYEQYF	TGCAGTGCTCCGGCGGGCTACGAGCAGTACTTC
TRBJ2-7	.	TRBV21-1	.	CASTVGQWALGGQYF	TGTGCCAGCACCGTAGGACAGTGGGCGCTGGGAGGGCAGTACTTC
TRBJ2-5	TRBD2	TRBV4-1	many	CASSQGGAGGRETQYF	TGCGCCAGCAGCCAAGGGGGAGCGGGAGGGCGAGAGACCCAGTACTTC
TRBJ2-2	.	TRBV5-1	many	CASSLGGLPPGELFF	TGCGCCAGCAGCTTAGGAGGCCTCCCACCCGGGGAGCTGTTTTTT
TRBJ2-1	TRBD2	TRBV6-6	many	CASNLGGSSYNEQFF	TGTGCCAGCAACTTGGGGGGGAGTTCCTACAATGAGCAGTTCTTC
TRBJ2-7	.	TRBV4-2	many	CASSQERLYEQYF	TGTGCCAGCAGCCAAGAACGGCTCTACGAGCAGTACTTC
TRBJ1-2	TRBD1	TRBV4-1	many	CASSHPPTGDGYTF	TGCGCCAGCAGCCACCCCCCGACAGGGGATGGCTACACCTTC
TRBJ1-4	.	TRBV12-3/TRBV12-4	many	CASSSEFGPGGDEKLFF	TGTGCCAGCAGTTCCGAGTTTGGCCCGGGGGGGGATGAAAAACTGTTTTTT
TRBJ2-7	.	TRBV6-2/TRBV6-3	many	CASSHDYTEQYF	TGTGCCAGCAGCCACGACTATACCGAGCAGTACTTC
TRBJ1-1	TRBD1	TRBV27	few	CASSLSQGPPGNTEAFF	TGTGCCAGCAGTTTATCACAGGGGCCGCCCGGGAACACTGAAGCTTTCTTT